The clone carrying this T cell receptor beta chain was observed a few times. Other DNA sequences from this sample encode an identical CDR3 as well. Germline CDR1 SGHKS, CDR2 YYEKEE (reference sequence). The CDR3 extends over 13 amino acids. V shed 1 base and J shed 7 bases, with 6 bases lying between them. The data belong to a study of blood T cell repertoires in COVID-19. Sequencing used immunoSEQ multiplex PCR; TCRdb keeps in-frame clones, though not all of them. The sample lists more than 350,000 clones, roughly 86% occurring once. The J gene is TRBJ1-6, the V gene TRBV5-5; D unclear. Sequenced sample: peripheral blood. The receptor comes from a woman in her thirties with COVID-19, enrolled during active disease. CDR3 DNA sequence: TGTGCCAGCAGCTTGATCGAGAATTCACCCCTCCACTTT. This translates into CASSLIENSPLHF.